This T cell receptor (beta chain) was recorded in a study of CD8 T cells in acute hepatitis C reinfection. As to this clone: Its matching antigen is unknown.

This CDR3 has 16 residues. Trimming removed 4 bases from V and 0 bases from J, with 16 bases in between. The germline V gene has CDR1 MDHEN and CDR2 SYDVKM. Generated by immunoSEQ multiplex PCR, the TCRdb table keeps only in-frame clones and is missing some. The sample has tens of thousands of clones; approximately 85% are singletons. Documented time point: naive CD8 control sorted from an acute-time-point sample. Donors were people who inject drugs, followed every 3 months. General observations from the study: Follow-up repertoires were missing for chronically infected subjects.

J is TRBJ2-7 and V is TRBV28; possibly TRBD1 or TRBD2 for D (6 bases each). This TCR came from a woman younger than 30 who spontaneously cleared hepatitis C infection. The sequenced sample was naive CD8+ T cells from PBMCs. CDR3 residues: CASSSGRGDLSYEQYF. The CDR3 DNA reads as TGTGCCAGCAGTTCGGGAAGGGGGGACCTCTCCTACGAGCAGTACTTC. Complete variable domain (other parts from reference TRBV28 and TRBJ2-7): DVKVTQSSRYLVKRTGEKVFLECVQDMDHENMFWYRQDPGLGLRLIYFSYDVKMKEKGDIPEGYSVSREKKERFSLILESASTNQTSMYLCASSSGRGDLSYEQYFGPGTRLTVT.